The clone carrying this T cell receptor beta chain was counted once. This sample was taken from a study of CD8 T cells in Susac syndrome. For the study at large: Intravenous immunoglobulin alone or corticosteroids were being given to patients with Susac syndrome at blood draw, unless they were therapy-naive.

When the RNA was reverse transcribed, random hexamers were used with an input of roughly 0.5 to 1 ug. TCRdb reprocessed the immunoSEQ multiplex PCR reads with MiXCR, giving one entry per CDR3 protein. This sample yields 150,000 to 200,000 distinct CDR3 sequences, of which 90% to 95% are seen a single time; around 0.11% belongs to the top ten. TCR beta sequencing was performed on blood CD8+ and CD4+ T cells. Negative isolation yielded CD8+ and CD4+ T cells; FACS enriched TEMRA cells. The CDR3 sequence is 13 residues long. Germline CDR1 and CDR2: SGHAT and FQNNGV. V was pared by 2 bases and J by 10 bases, with 9 bases between.

This chain joins TRBV11-2 and TRBJ1-6; D call uncertain. The specimen was CD4+ T cells from PBMCs. The sequence derives from a human donor with Susac syndrome. Here the CDR3 reads CASSLSTGSPLHF. CDR3 DNA sequence: TGTGCCAGCAGCTTATCTACTGGCTCACCCCTCCACTTT.